The T cell receptor (beta chain) under discussion was sequenced for a study of T cells in Graves' hyperthyroidism and ophthalmopathy. Authors of the study amplified TCR beta CDR3 regions from RNA transcripts. Carried out on the TCR CDR3, a first-round RT-PCR used the HTBI primer set. TCRdb used MiXCR to reprocess the multiplex PCR reads, holding one entry per CDR3 protein. The sample comprises 150,000 or so distinct CDR3 sequences, about 20% of which are singletons, and over 60% rests with the top ten. This CDR3 contains 15 residues. V trimming: 6 bases; J trimming: 4 bases; junction bases outside the gene matches: 6. CDR1 MNHEY and CDR2 SVGEGT come from the germline V gene. This clonotype was seen at least ten times.

Sequencing was performed on blood. The clonotype was recovered from a woman in her forties or fifties with Graves' hyperthyroidism that later progressed to Graves' ophthalmopathy. The rearrangement joins TRBV6-2 or TRBV6-3 to TRBJ2-6, with TRBD2 matching over 7 bases. CDR3 residues: CASSPGGTGANVLTF. The CDR3 DNA sequence: TGTGCCAGCAGCCCCGGGGGGACCGGGGCCAACGTCCTGACTTTC.